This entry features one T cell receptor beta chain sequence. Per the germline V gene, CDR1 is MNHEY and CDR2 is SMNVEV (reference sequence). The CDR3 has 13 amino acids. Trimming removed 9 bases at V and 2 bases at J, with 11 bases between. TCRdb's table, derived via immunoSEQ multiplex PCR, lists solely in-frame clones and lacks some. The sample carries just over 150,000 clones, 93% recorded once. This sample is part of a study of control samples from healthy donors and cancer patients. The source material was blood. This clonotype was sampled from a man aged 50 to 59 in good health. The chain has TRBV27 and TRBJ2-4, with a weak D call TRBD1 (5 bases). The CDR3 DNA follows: TGTGCCAGTGGCAGGGATACCAAAAACATTCAGTACTTC. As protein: CASGRDTKNIQYF.